Shown below are 11 T cell receptor beta chains from a single sample sequenced in a study of identical twins. TCRdb redid the calling of the 5' RACE reads with MiXCR, one entry per CDR3 protein. The top ten hold more than 0.4% of the sample, which has more than 400,000 distinct CDR3 sequences, roughly 15% seen once. The sample also formed part of further work on yellow fever vaccine responses in identical twins.

Source material: CD4+ T cells sorted from blood. The receptors were sampled from a young woman in good health.

This chain links TRBV29-1 with TRBJ2-1, with no clear D. The CDR3 totals 10 residues. Germline V gene sequence: CDR1 SQVTM, CDR2 ANQGSEA. The V end was cut by 6 bases, the J end by 5 bases, with 5 bases between. The CDR3: CSVSHNEQFF. CDR3 DNA: TGCAGCGTCTCACACAATGAGCAGTTCTTC.

This clonotype was counted between two and nine times. The chain is built from TRBV2 and TRBJ2-7; TRBD1 might be the D (6 bases). The CDR3 contains 14 residues. Per the germline V gene, CDR1 is SNHLY and CDR2 is FYNNEI. V lost 8 bases to trimming and J lost 0 bases, with 14 bases between them. CDR3: CASLMDSSSYEQYV. The CDR3 DNA sequence: TGTGCCAGCTTGATGGACAGCAGCTCCTACGAGCAGTACGTC.

V usage is TRBV6-1 and J usage is TRBJ2-5; D is possibly TRBD1 (6 bases). This CDR3 has 13 residues. V was clipped by 10 bases and J by 7 bases, with 19 bases between them. The germline V gene has CDR1 MNHNS and CDR2 SASEGT. The CDR3 sequence is CATRQVRGATQYF. CDR3 in DNA: TGTGCCACCAGACAGGTTCGTGGTGCGACCCAGTACTTC.

The genes are TRBV7-9 and TRBJ2-3; tentative D call: TRBD2 (6 bases). This CDR3 region has 15 residues. Germline V gene sequence: CDR1 SEHNR, CDR2 FQNEAQ (reference sequence). V gave up 5 bases and J gave up 3 bases, with 15 bases separating them. CDR3 sequence: CASSPLSGTTDTQYF. CDR3 coding DNA: TGTGCCAGCAGCCCCTTGTCGGGGACTACAGATACGCAGTATTTT.

There are a few counts of this clonotype. The rearrangement joins TRBV29-1 to TRBJ2-1; D not resolved. Trimming left V 2 bases short and J 5 bases short, with 7 bases between. The CDR3 has 12 amino acids. In germline, CDR1 is SQVTM, CDR2 ANQGSEA. The CDR3 spells CSVELDNNEQFF. The CDR3 DNA reads TGCAGCGTTGAACTCGATAACAATGAGCAGTTCTTC.

This clonotype was observed a few times. The chain joins TRBV5-1 to TRBJ2-7; 12 nucleotides line up with TRBD1. This CDR3 contains 16 residues. From germline, CDR1 is SGHRS and CDR2 YFSETQ. V was pared by 4 bases and J by 5 bases, with 10 bases of the junction left unmatched. CDR3 region: CASSAHRDRGQNEQYF. In DNA, the CDR3 is TGCGCCAGCAGCGCGCACCGGGACAGGGGGCAAAACGAGCAGTACTTC.

The gene calls are TRBV20-1 and TRBJ2-5, with D possibly TRBD2 on 5 matching bases. Germline CDR1 DFQATT, CDR2 SNEGSKA (reference sequence). The V end was cut by 4 bases, the J end by 3 bases, with 9 bases between. The CDR3 covers 12 residues. Here the CDR3 DNA reads TGCAGTGCTATACTAGTCAAAGAGACCCAGTACTTC. The encoded protein is CSAILVKETQYF.

The chain joins TRBV5-1 to TRBJ2-3; D tentatively reads TRBD1 or TRBD2 (6 bases each). V dropped 0 bases and J dropped 4 bases, with 15 bases sitting between them. The CDR3 consists of 16 residues. The germline gives CDR1 SGHRS, CDR2 YFSETQ. This CDR3 is CASSLDGGHVPDTQYF. Here the CDR3 DNA reads TGCGCCAGCAGCTTGGATGGGGGGCATGTCCCAGATACGCAGTATTTT.

This clonotype has only a few counts. The chain carries TRBV15 and TRBJ1-5, with TRBD1 as a possible D gene (5 bases). The V end lost 1 base, the J end lost 0 bases, and 13 bases lay between the germline ends. The CDR3 totals 17 residues. CDR1 and CDR2 from the germline V gene are LNHNV and YYDKDF (reference sequence). CDR3 sequence: CATSRVGTVYSNQPQHF. DNA for the CDR3: TGTGCCACCAGCAGAGTTGGGACGGTCTATAGCAATCAGCCCCAGCATTTT.

There are many counts of this clonotype. The chain is built from TRBV5-4 and TRBJ2-3; D unresolved. Trimming removed 1 base from V and 4 bases from J, with 4 bases in between. The CDR3 spans 12 residues. In germline, CDR1 is SGHNT, CDR2 YYREEE (reference sequence). Written as DNA, the CDR3 is TGTGCCAGCAGCTTGCTGCCAGATACGCAGTATTTT. This sequence encodes CASSLLPDTQYF.

Here the CDR3 reads CASSYSSSSGLTYEQYF. In DNA form, the CDR3 reads TGTGCCAGCAGTTACTCGAGTTCTAGCGGATTGACCTACGAGCAGTACTTC. This chain uses TRBV6-5 with TRBJ2-7; 7 nucleotides line up with TRBD2. The CDR3 has 17 residues. V lost 0 bases and J lost 2; bases outside the gene matches: 10. Germline V lookup: CDR1 MNHEY, CDR2 SVGAGI.